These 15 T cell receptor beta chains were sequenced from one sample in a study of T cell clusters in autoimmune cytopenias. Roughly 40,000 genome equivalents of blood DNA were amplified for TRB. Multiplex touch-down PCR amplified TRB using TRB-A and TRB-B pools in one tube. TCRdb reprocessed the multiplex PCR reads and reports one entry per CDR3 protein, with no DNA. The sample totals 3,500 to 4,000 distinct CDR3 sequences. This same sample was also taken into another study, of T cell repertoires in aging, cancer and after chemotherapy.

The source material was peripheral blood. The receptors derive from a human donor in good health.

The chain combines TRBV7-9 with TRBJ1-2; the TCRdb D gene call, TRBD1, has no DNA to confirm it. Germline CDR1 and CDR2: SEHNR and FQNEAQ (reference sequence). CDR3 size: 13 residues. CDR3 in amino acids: CASTSTGEFGYTF.

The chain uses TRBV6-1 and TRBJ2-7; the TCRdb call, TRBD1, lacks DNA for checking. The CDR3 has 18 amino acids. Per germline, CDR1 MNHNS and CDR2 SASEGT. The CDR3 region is CASSEAHPGGVLSYEQYF.

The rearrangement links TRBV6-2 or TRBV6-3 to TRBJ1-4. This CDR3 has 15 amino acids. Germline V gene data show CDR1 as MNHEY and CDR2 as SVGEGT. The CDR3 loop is CASSEEGATNEKLFF.

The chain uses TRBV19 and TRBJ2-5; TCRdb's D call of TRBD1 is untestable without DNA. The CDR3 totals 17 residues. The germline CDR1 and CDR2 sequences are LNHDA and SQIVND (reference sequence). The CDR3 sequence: CASSKRRGQTNQETQYF.

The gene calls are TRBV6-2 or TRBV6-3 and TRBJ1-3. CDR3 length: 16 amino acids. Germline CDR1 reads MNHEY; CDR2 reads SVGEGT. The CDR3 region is CASKSTTGGPGNTIYF.

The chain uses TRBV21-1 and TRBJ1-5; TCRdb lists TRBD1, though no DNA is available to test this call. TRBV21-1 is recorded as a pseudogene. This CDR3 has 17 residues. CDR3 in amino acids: CASSIGNRGVGNQPQHF.

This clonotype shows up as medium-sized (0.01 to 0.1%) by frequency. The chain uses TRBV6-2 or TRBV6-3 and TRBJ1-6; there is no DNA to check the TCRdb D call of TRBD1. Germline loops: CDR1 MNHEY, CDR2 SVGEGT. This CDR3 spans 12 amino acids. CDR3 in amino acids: CASSPGNSPLHF.

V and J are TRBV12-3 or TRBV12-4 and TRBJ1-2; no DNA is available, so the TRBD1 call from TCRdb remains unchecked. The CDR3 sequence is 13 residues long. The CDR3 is CASMSGARYGYTF.

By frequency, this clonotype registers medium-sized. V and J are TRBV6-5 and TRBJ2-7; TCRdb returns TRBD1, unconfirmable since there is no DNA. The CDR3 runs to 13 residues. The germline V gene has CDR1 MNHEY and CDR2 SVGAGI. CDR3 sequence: CASSWQGRNEQYF.

The CDR3 protein is CASSSQTGGGQPQHF. V is TRBV19 and J is TRBJ1-5; the TCRdb D gene call, TRBD1, has no DNA to confirm it. The germline gives CDR1 LNHDA, CDR2 SQIVND (reference sequence). This CDR3 comprises 15 residues. Filled out from reference TRBV19 and TRBJ1-5, the complete variable domain reads DGGITQSPKYLFRKEGQNVTLSCEQNLNHDAMYWYRQDPGQGLRLIYYSQIVNDFQKGDIAEGYSVSREKKESFPLTVTSAQKNPTAFYLCASSSQTGGGQPQHFGDGTRLSIL.

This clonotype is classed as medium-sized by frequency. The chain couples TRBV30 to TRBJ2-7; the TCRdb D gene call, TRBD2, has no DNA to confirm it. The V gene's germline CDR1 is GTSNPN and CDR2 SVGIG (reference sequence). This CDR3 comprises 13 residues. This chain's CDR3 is CAWRFGSRYEQYF.

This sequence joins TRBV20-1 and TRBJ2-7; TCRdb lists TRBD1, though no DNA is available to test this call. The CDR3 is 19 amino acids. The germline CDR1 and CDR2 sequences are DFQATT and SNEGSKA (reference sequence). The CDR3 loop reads CSARDGSRDRLIWNYEQYF.

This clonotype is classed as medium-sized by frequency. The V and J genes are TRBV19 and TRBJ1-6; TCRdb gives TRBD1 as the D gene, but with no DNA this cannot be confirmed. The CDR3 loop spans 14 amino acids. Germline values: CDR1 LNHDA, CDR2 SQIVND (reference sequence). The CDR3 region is CASSRTGGNSPLHF.

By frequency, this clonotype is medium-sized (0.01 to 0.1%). CDR3 loop: CASKGGQGNTEAFF. The V call is TRBV27, the J call TRBJ1-1; the D call of TRBD1 rests on TCRdb alone, since no DNA is present to check it. Germline V gene sequence: CDR1 MNHEY, CDR2 SMNVEV (reference sequence). The length of the CDR3 is 14 residues.

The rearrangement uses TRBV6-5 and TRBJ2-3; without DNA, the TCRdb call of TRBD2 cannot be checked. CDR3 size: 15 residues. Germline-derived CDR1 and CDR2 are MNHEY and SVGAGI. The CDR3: CASSLAGSRSDTQYF.